This is a list of T cell receptor beta chains from one sample in a study of stem cell transplantation in POMP-related autoinflammatory disease. The table came from immunoSEQ multiplex PCR; TCRdb's copy has only in-frame clones and leaves some out. The sample carries tens of thousands of clones, roughly 91% recorded once. The source was CD4+ T cells from PBMCs, collected after stem cell transplantation. These receptors were collected from a human patient with POMP-related autoinflammation and immune dysregulation (PRAID). These T cells may partly come from the graft donor. Both conserved end residues are part of each CDR3. The D gene is left open where the match is weak. A clone size is listed for some rows: how often the clone was seen (once, few, many), or a class if it is expanded.

CDR3 protein | CDR3 DNA | clone size | V gene | D gene | J gene
CASSIDVQETQYF | TGTGCCAGTAGTATAGACGTGCAAGAGACCCAGTACTTC | NA | TRBV19 | NA | TRBJ2-5
CASSLTDTEAFF | TGTGCCAGCAGTTTAACGGACACTGAAGCTTTCTTT | NA | TRBV28 | NA | TRBJ1-1
CASSQGQGGTDTQYF | TGTGCCAGCAGCCAGGGACAGGGGGGCACAGATACGCAGTATTTT | NA | TRBV4-2 | TRBD1 | TRBJ2-3
CASSPPRGREAFF | TGTGCCAGCAGCCCGCCCCGCGGTCGGGAAGCTTTCTTT | NA | TRBV5-6 | NA | TRBJ1-1
CASSLEGGPYEQYF | TGCGCCAGCAGCTTGGAGGGGGGACCTTACGAGCAGTACTTC | NA | TRBV5-1 | NA | TRBJ2-7
CSVEVRGRSDTQYF | TGCAGCGTTGAGGTGCGGGGGAGGTCAGATACGCAGTATTTT | once | TRBV29-1 | TRBD2 | TRBJ2-3
CASSPVTGNTIYF | TGTGCCAGCTCACCCGTCACTGGAAACACCATATATTTT | NA | TRBV18 | NA | TRBJ1-3
CASSRRDGLYGYTF | TGTGCCAGCAGTCGTAGGGACGGACTCTATGGCTACACCTTC | NA | TRBV6-5 | NA | TRBJ1-2
CASSSTQGGSGIQQYF | TGTGCCAGCAGTTCCACTCAGGGTGGTAGCGGGATACAGCAGTACTTC | NA | TRBV6-2/TRBV6-3 | TRBD2 | TRBJ2-7
CASSLVLARSTDTQYF | TGCGCCAGCAGCTTGGTGCTAGCGAGAAGCACAGATACGCAGTATTTT | NA | TRBV5-1 | NA | TRBJ2-3
CASSLSTDTQYF | TGCGCCAGCAGCCTATCCACAGATACGCAGTATTTT | NA | TRBV5-1 | NA | TRBJ2-3
CASSGGFSGVPNEKLFF | TGTGCCAGCAGTGGGGGATTTTCGGGAGTTCCTAATGAAAAACTGTTTTTT | NA | TRBV2 | NA | TRBJ1-4
CASSLAQGPAYEQYF | TGTGCCAGCAGCTTAGCACAGGGGCCAGCCTACGAGCAGTACTTC | NA | TRBV7-2 | TRBD1 | TRBJ2-7
CASSYDTRGTEAFF | TGTGCCAGCAGTTATGACACGAGGGGGACTGAAGCTTTCTTT | NA | TRBV28 | NA | TRBJ1-1
CASSLAGQFGGELFF | TGCGCCAGCAGCTTGGCGGGACAGTTCGGCGGGGAGCTGTTTTTT | NA | TRBV5-1 | TRBD1 | TRBJ2-2
CASSLGTGSYEQYF | TGTGCCAGCTCACTTGGGACAGGCTCCTACGAGCAGTACTTC | NA | TRBV18 | TRBD1 | TRBJ2-7
CASSRGGFSNQPQHF | TGTGCCAGCAGTCGAGGAGGATTTAGCAATCAGCCCCAGCATTTT | NA | TRBV6-5 | NA | TRBJ1-5
CASSLTPRTGNTIYF | TGTGCCAGCAGCTTGACCCCCCGGACAGGAAACACCATATATTTT | NA | TRBV5-6 | NA | TRBJ1-3
CASSLEWSSGVNTGELFF | TGTGCCAGCAGCTTAGAGTGGAGCAGCGGGGTAAACACCGGGGAGCTGTTTTTT | NA | TRBV7-9 | TRBD2 | TRBJ2-2
CASTGLFTEAFF | TGTGCCAGTACAGGGTTGTTCACTGAAGCTTTCTTT | NA | TRBV2 | NA | TRBJ1-1
CASSQGPGQGAVNEKLFF | TGCGCCAGCAGCCAGGGACCGGGACAGGGGGCCGTGAATGAAAAACTGTTTTTT | NA | TRBV4-1 | TRBD1 | TRBJ1-4
CAISVTGGRNAYEQYF | TGTGCCATCAGTGTTACGGGGGGGCGAAATGCCTACGAGCAGTACTTC | few | TRBV10-3 | TRBD2 | TRBJ2-7
CASRPIGQGQETQYF | TGTGCCAGCAGACCGATTGGACAGGGTCAGGAGACCCAGTACTTC | once | TRBV27 | TRBD1 | TRBJ2-5
CASSLDRGNSPLHF | TGTGCCAGCAGCCTGGACAGGGGTAATTCACCCCTCCACTTT | NA | TRBV5-4 | TRBD1 | TRBJ1-6